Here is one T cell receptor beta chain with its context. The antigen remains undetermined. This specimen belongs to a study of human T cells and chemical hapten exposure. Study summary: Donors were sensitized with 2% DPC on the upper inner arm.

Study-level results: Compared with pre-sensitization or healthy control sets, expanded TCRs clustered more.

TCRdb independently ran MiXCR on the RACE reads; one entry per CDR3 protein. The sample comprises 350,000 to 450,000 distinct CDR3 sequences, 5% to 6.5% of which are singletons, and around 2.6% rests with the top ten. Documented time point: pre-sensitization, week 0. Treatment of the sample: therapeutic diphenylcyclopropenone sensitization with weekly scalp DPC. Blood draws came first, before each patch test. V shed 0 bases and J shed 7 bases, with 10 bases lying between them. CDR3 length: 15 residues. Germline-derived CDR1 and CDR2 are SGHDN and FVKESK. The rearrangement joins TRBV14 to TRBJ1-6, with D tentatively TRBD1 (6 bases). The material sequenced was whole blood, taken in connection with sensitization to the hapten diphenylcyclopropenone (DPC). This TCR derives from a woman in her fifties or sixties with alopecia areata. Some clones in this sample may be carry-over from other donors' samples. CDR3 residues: CASSQERQGNSPLHF. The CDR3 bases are TGTGCCAGCAGCCAAGAGAGGCAGGGGAATTCACCCCTCCACTTT. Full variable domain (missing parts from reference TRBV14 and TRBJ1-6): EAGVTQFPSHSVIEKGQTVTLRCDPISGHDNLYWYRRVMGKEIKFLLHFVKESKQDESGMPNNRFLAERTGGTYSTLKVQPAELEDSGVYFCASSQERQGNSPLHFGNGTRLTVT.